This T cell receptor beta chain stems from a study of T-cell memory formation after mild COVID-19. Study results and limitations: Certain responding clones were present in pre-infection memory, suggesting participation of cross-reactive memory. Clones contracting across day 15 to 85 had a balanced CD4/CD8 profile; later expanding clones leaned CD4+.

A word on this clonotype: Its specificity is unknown.

TCRdb re-analysed the 5' RACE reads in MiXCR, keeping a single row per CDR3 protein. The sample contains around 390,000 distinct CDR3 sequences, more than 15% of which appear only once. The CDR3 is made up of 15 amino acids. The junction had 12 bases not matched to a gene; V was cut back by 6 bases and J by 5 bases. Germline CDR1 MNHEY, CDR2 SVGAGI. This TCR was recovered from a man aged 18 to 30 who had mild COVID-19 (a few samples of this study predate the infection). Cell type and time point are not known. The rearrangement links TRBV6-5 to TRBJ1-1, with 7 bases identical to TRBD1. Source material: PBMCs or a T cell subset sorted from them (not recorded which). The CDR3 is CASRDSTGRRTEAFF. DNA of the CDR3: TGTGCCAGCAGGGATTCGACAGGGAGGAGGACTGAAGCTTTCTTT.